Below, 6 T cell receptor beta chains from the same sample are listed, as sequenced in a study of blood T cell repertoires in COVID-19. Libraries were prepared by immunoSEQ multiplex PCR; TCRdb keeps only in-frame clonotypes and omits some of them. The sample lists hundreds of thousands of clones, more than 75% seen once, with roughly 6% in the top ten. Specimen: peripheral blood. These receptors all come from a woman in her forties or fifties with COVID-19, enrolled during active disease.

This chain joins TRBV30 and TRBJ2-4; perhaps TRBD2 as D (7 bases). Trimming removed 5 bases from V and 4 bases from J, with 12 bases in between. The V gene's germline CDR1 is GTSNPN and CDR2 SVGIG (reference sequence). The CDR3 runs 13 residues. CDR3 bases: TGTGCCTGGGGGAGGGACACTAAAAACATTCAGTACTTC. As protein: CAWGRDTKNIQYF.

The CDR3 reads CASSLDSSGANVLTF. CDR3 DNA sequence: TGTGCCAGCAGCTTAGATAGCTCTGGGGCCAACGTCCTGACTTTC. V usage is TRBV11-3 and J usage is TRBJ2-6; D gene unclear. Germline CDR1 and CDR2: SGHNT and YENEEA. V was trimmed by 0 bases and J by 0 bases, leaving 3 bases between them. The CDR3 is 15 amino acids.

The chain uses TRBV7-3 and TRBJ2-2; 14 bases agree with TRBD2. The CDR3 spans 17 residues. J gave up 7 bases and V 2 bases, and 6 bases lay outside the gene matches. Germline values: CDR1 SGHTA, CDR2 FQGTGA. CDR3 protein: CASSLGTSGSNGGELFF. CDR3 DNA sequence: TGTGCCAGCAGCTTAGGGACTAGCGGGAGTAACGGCGGGGAGCTGTTTTTT. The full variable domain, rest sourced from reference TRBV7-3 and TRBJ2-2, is GAGVSQTPSNKVTEKGKYVELRCDPISGHTALYWYRQSLGQGPEFLIYFQGTGAADDSGLPNDRFFAVRPEGSVSTLKIQRTERGDSAVYLCASSLGTSGSNGGELFFGEGSRLTVL.

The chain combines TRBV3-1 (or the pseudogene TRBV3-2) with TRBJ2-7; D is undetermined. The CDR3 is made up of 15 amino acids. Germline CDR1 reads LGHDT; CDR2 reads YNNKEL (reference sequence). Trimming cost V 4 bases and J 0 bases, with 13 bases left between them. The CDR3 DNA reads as TGTGCCAGCAGCCCCTCCCCCGGGTTCTCCTACGAGCAGTACTTC. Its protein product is CASSPSPGFSYEQYF.

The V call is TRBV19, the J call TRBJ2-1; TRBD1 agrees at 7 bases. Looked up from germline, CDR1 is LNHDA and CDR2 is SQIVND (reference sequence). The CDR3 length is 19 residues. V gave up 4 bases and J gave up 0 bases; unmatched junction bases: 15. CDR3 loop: CASSRFPGQSLFSYNEQFF. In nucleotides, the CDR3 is TGTGCCAGTAGTAGGTTCCCGGGACAGTCCTTATTCTCCTACAATGAGCAGTTCTTC.

This chain's CDR3 is CASSRVAGSYNEQFF. CDR3 DNA sequence: TGTGCCAGCAGCCGAGTAGCGGGTTCCTACAATGAGCAGTTCTTC. The rearrangement joins TRBV14 to TRBJ2-1; 7 bases agree with TRBD2. The germline CDR1 and CDR2 sequences are SGHDN and FVKESK. The length of the CDR3 is 15 residues. J was trimmed by 1 base and V by 4 bases; bases with no gene match: 4. Full variable domain (rest looked up from reference TRBV14 and TRBJ2-1): EAGVTQFPSHSVIEKGQTVTLRCDPISGHDNLYWYRRVMGKEIKFLLHFVKESKQDESGMPNNRFLAERTGGTYSTLKVQPAELEDSGVYFCASSRVAGSYNEQFFGPGTRLTVL.